These T cell receptor beta chains were read from a single sample in a study of control samples from healthy donors and cancer patients. The method was immunoSEQ multiplex PCR; TCRdb's version includes in-frame clones alone and lacks a portion of them. The data hold 75,000 to 100,000 clones, with roughly 86% observed a single time. Sequencing was done on a sample of blood. These receptors originate from a woman between 45 and 65 years old in good health. Each CDR3 is given with its conserved first and last residue. D genes are given only for firm matches. Not all rows give a size; the values are once, few, many and, for expanded clones, a class.

clone size,J gene,V gene,D gene,CDR3 protein,CDR3 DNA
.,TRBJ2-7,TRBV5-1,TRBD1,CASSLSGTGGFPYEQYF,TGCGCCAGCAGCTTATCCGGGACAGGGGGCTTTCCCTACGAGCAGTACTTC
once,TRBJ1-4,TRBV18,.,CASSYEADEKLFF,TGTGCCAGCTCCTACGAGGCGGATGAAAAACTGTTTTTT
.,TRBJ2-5,TRBV7-3,.,CASSLSRGETQYF,TGTGCCAGCAGCTTAAGCAGGGGTGAGACCCAGTACTTC
once,TRBJ1-2,TRBV19,.,CASSPRSHRERGGYTF,TGTGCCAGTAGTCCCCGGTCCCACAGGGAAAGGGGTGGCTACACCTTC
.,TRBJ2-5,TRBV6-5,TRBD1,CASRGTRQGQETQYF,TGTGCCAGCAGGGGGACCCGACAGGGACAAGAGACCCAGTACTTC
once,TRBJ1-2,TRBV7-3,.,CASSLSGQGYGYTF,TGTGCCAGCAGCTTAAGCGGGCAGGGGTATGGCTACACCTTC
.,TRBJ1-6,TRBV19,.,CASSIAVGNNSPLHF,TGTGCCAGTAGTATAGCTGTGGGGAATAATTCACCCCTCCACTTT
.,TRBJ1-1,TRBV11-1,.,CASRRQHKNTEAFF,TGTGCCAGCAGGAGACAGCACAAGAACACTGAAGCTTTCTTT
.,TRBJ2-3,TRBV5-1,.,CASSLGQISTDTQYF,TGCGCCAGCAGCTTGGGACAGATAAGCACAGATACGCAGTATTTT
.,TRBJ1-4,TRBV7-3,TRBD1,CASSSGTGDGKLFF,TGTGCCAGCAGCTCCGGGACAGGGGACGGAAAACTGTTTTTT
.,TRBJ1-2,TRBV4-3,.,CASSPSKGGNYGYTF,TGCGCCAGCAGCCCCTCCAAGGGGGGGAACTATGGCTACACCTTC
.,TRBJ2-6,TRBV5-4,TRBD2,CASSQGLAGFTGANVLTF,TGTGCCAGCAGCCAGGGACTAGCGGGATTTACTGGGGCCAACGTCCTGACTTTC
.,TRBJ2-5,TRBV11-1,TRBD1,CASSPRGETGEETQYF,TGTGCCAGCAGCCCCCGAGGCGAGACAGGGGAAGAGACCCAGTACTTC
once,TRBJ1-5,TRBV19,.,CASSIEFRQPQHF,TGTGCCAGTAGTATAGAATTCCGTCAGCCCCAGCATTTT
.,TRBJ1-1,TRBV7-9,.,CASSLAGGASGTEAFF,TGTGCCAGCAGCTTAGCTGGGGGGGCGTCGGGCACTGAAGCTTTCTTT
.,TRBJ2-5,TRBV5-1,TRBD1,CASSLGQGAIVVTQYF,TGCGCCAGCAGCCTGGGACAGGGGGCCATCGTGGTGACCCAGTACTTC
.,TRBJ1-2,TRBV5-6,.,CASSFDTGEGYGYTF,TGTGCCAGCAGCTTCGATACCGGGGAGGGCTATGGCTACACCTTC
.,TRBJ1-1,TRBV12-3/TRBV12-4,.,CASSRAGNTEAFF,TGTGCCAGCAGCCGCGCAGGGAACACTGAAGCTTTCTTT
.,TRBJ2-1,TRBV5-6,TRBD1,CASSSWTGRNNEQFF,TGTGCCAGCAGCTCTTGGACAGGGAGGAACAATGAGCAGTTCTTC
.,TRBJ2-7,TRBV6-2/TRBV6-3,.,CASSSTSGSSYEQYF,TGTGCCAGCAGTTCGACAAGCGGAAGCTCCTACGAGCAGTACTTC
.,TRBJ1-5,TRBV2,.,CASSPDSNQPQHF,TGTGCCAGCAGCCCCGATAGCAATCAGCCCCAGCATTTT
.,TRBJ2-3,TRBV28,TRBD2,CASSLLAESTDTQYF,TGTGCCAGCAGTCTACTAGCGGAAAGCACAGATACGCAGTATTTT